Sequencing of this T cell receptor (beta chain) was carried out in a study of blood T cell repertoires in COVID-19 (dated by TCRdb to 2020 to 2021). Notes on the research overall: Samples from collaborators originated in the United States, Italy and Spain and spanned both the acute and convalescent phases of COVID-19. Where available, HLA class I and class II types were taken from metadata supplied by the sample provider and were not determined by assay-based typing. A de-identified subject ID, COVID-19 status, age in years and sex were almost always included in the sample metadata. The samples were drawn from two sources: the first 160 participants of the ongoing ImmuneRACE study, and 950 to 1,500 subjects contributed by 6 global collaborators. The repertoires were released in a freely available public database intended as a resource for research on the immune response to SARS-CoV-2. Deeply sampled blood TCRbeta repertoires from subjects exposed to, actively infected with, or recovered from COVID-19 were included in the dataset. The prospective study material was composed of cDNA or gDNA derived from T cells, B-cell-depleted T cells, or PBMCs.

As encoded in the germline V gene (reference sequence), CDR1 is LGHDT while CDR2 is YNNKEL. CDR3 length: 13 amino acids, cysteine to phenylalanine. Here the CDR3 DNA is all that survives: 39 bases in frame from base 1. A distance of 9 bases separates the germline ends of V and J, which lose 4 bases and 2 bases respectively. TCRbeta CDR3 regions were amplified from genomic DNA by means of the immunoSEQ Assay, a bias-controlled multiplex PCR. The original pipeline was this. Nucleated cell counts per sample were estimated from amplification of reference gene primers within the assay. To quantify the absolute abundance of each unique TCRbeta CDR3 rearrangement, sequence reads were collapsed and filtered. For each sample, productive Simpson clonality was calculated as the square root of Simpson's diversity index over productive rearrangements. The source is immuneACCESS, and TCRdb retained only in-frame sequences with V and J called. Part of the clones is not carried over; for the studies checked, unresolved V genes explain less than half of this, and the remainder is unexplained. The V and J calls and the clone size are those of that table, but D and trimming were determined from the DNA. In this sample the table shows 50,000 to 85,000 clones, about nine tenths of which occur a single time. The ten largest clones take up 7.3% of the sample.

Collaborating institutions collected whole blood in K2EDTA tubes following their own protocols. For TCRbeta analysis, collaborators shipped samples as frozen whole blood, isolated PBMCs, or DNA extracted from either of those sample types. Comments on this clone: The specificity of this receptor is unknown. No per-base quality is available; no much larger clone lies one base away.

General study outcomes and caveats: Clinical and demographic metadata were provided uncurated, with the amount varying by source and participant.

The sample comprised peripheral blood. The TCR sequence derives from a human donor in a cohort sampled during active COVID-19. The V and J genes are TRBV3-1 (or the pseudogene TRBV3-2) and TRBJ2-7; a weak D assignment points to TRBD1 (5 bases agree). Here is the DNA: TGTGCCAGCAGCCCAGGGATTCCCTACGAGCAGTACTTC. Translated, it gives CASSPGIPYEQYF.